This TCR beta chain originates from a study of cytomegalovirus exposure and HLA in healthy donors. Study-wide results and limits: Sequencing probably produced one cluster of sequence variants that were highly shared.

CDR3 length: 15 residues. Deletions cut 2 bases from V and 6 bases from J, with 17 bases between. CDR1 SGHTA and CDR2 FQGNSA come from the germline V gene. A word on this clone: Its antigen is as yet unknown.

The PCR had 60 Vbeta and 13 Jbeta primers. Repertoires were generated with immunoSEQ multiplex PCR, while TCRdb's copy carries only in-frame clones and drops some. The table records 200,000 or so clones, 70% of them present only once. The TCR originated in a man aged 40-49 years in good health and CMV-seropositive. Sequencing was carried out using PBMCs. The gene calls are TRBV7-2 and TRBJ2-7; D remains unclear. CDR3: CASSLNPSTKAEQYF. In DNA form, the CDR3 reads TGTGCCAGCAGCTTAAATCCCTCCACTAAGGCCGAGCAGTACTTC. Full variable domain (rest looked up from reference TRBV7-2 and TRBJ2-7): GAGVSQSPSNKVTEKGKDVELRCDPISGHTALYWYRQSLGQGLEFLIYFQGNSAPDKSGLPSDRFSAERTGGSVSTLTIQRTQQEDSAVYLCASSLNPSTKAEQYFGPGTRLTVT.